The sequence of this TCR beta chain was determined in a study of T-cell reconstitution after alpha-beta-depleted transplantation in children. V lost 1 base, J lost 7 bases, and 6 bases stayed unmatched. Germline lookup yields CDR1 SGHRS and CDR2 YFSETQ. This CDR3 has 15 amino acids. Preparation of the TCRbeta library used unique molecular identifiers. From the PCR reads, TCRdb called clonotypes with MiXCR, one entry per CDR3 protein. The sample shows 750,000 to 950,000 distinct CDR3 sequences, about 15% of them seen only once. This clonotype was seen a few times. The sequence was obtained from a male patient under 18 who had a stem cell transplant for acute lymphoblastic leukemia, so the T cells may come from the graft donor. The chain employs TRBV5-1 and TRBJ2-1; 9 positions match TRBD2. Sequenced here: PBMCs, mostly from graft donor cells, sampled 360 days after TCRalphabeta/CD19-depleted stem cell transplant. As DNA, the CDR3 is TGCGCCAGCAGCTTGATGGTAGCGGGAGAGAATGAGCAGTTCTTC. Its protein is CASSLMVAGENEQFF.